This TCR beta chain appears in the sequencing data of a study of regulatory T cells in long-lasting Graves disease. This CDR3 has 14 residues. Germline CDR1 reads MNHNS; CDR2 reads SASEGT. Building the TCR beta libraries relied on iRepertoire HTBI primers, and CDR3 regions underwent Arm-PCR. One entry per CDR3 protein results from TCRdb running MiXCR on the multiplex PCR reads. The sample shows roughly 450,000 distinct CDR3 sequences, about a fifth of them seen only once. A word on this clonotype: This may arise from a read error, as a much more abundant clone is one base away.

Documented time point: persistent/refractory GD, antithyroid drugs over 5 years with positive TRAb. Isolated PBMC RNA provided the starting material for the TCR library. The J gene is TRBJ2-7, the V gene TRBV6-1; 8 bases are shared with TRBD1. Here the sequenced sample was peripheral blood mononuclear cells (PBMCs), taken when the disease was refractory, from a patient treated with antithyroid drugs. This TCR derives from a female donor with Graves disease. CDR3 sequence reads: CASSLDRVNYGQYF. The CDR3 DNA sequence: TGTGCCAGCAGCCTGGACAGGGTGAACTACGGGCAGTACTTC.